A single T cell receptor (beta chain) is shown here with its context. Its cognate antigen is unknown. Noted treatment: roughly 11-day PBMC culture with coronavirus spike peptide pools or control peptides (ViraFEST assay). The data originate from a study of vaccination and CD4 T cells after COVID-19. About the study: As a positive control, some control cultures were given a CEFX pool, while others were given an HIV-1 Nef pool or no peptide. Study observations and caveats: Convalescent participants were relatively few, and none had early post-infection timepoints studied.

Sequence data for DNA of cultured CD4+ T cells were generated by the Oncomine TCR Beta short-read assay. TCRdb independently ran MiXCR on the PCR reads; one entry per CDR3 protein. The sample has about 20,000 distinct CDR3 sequences; 58% are singletons. The sequence derives from a human donor who had recovered from COVID-19. This material consisted of CD4+ T cells from blood, cultured in vitro, taken before SARS-CoV-2 vaccination.

The CDR3 DNA reads as TGCAGTGCAATTCCGGGACTCACGGAAGAGACCCAGTACTTC. Its protein product is CSAIPGLTEETQYF. This sequence joins TRBV20-1 and TRBJ2-5, with a possible D match to TRBD2 (6 bases). Germline V lookup: CDR1 DFQATT, CDR2 SNEGSKA (reference sequence). V lost 6 bases, J lost 3 bases, and 17 bases lay in between. The CDR3 has 14 residues.